This T cell receptor (beta chain) appears in the sequencing data of a study of blood T cells in healthy people across ages. V lost 3 bases and J 1 base, leaving 14 bases between the germline ends. The germline V gene encodes CDR1 SGHRS and CDR2 YFSETQ. This CDR3 spans 16 amino acids. Primed by a sample-barcoded 5' primer and a J-beta primer mix, a second PCR proceeded for roughly 6 to 12 cycles. Via MiXCR, TCRdb re-called the 5' RACE reads, giving one row per CDR3 protein. The data show around 2 million distinct CDR3 sequences, roughly 43% seen once. Every sample yielded at least 6.5 million isolated PBMCs. Note on this clonotype: The antigen is undetermined.

General observations from the study: PBMCs went unsorted, and a conclusive naive versus antigen-experienced comparison was therefore prevented. Older age coincided with a roughly linear decline in TCR beta diversity per million T cells.

Material for sequencing was blood. The rearrangement joins TRBV5-1 to TRBJ2-1; D not certain. The sequence came from a human donor in good health. The CDR3 loop reads CASSWSVVGSYNEQFF. In DNA, the CDR3 is TGCGCCAGCAGCTGGTCGGTTGTGGGTTCCTACAATGAGCAGTTCTTC.